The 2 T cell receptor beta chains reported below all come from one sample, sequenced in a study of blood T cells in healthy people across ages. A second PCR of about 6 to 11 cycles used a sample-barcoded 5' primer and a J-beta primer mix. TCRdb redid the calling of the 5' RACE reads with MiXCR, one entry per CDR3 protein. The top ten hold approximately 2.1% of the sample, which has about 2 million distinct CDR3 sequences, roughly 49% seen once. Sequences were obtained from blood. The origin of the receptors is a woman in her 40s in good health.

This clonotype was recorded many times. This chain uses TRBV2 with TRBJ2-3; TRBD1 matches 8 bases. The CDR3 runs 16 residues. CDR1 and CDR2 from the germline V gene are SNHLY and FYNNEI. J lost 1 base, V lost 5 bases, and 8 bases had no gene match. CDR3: CASSPGGSGGTDTQYF. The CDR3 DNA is TGTGCCAGCAGTCCAGGGGGCTCCGGCGGCACAGATACGCAGTATTTT.

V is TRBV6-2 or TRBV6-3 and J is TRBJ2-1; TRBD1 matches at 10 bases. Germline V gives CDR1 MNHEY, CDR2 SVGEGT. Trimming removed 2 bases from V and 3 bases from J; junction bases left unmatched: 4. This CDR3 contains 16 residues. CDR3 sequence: CASSYQDRGLYNEQFF. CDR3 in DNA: TGTGCCAGCAGTTACCAAGACAGGGGGCTCTACAATGAGCAGTTCTTC.